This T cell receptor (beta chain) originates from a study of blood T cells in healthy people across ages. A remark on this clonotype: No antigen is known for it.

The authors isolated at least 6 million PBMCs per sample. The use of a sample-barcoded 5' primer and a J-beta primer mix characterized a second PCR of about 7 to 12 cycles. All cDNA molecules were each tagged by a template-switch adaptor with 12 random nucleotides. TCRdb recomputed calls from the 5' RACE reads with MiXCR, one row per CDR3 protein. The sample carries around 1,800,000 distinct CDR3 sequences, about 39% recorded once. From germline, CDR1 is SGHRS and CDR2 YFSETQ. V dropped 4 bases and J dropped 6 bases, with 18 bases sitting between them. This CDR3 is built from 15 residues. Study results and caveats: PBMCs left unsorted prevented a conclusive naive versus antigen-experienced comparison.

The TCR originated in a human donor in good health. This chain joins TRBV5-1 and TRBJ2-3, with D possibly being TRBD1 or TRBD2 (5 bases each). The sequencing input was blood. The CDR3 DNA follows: TGCGCCAGCAGCCTCGAGGGGTCAACGGGGGATACGCAGTATTTT. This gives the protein CASSLEGSTGDTQYF.